The rows below give T cell receptor beta chains drawn from one sample of a study of cytomegalovirus exposure and HLA in healthy donors. Using immunoSEQ multiplex PCR, the repertoire was profiled, and TCRdb retains in-frame clones only, with some absent. The sample shows 150,000 to 200,000 clones, approximately 78% of them seen only once. Specimen: PBMCs. These TCRs come from a woman between 45 and 65 years old in good health and CMV-seropositive. CDR3s include the opening cysteine and the closing phenylalanine or tryptophan. The order of the fields is CDR3 protein, CDR3 DNA, V gene, clone size, D gene, J gene, CDR3 length. A D gene is named only where the DNA matches it firmly. The size entry is marked missing in some rows and otherwise reads once, few, many or a size class.

CDR3: CASSLEGQGALYGYTF
DNA: TGTGCCAGCAGCTTGGAGGGACAGGGGGCACTCTATGGCTACACCTTC
V: TRBV5-6
size: .
D: TRBD1
J: TRBJ1-2
length: 16

CDR3: CASSWRTSGEETQYF
DNA: TGCGCCAGCAGCTGGAGGACTAGCGGGGAAGAGACCCAGTACTTC
V: TRBV5-1
size: .
D: TRBD2
J: TRBJ2-5
length: 15

CDR3: CASSLVILAGAQETQYF
DNA: TGTGCCAGCAGCTTAGTTATACTAGCGGGGGCGCAAGAGACCCAGTACTTC
V: TRBV7-9
size: once
D: TRBD2
J: TRBJ2-5
length: 17

CDR3: CAGGNKDSPLHF
DNA: TGCGCCGGAGGGAACAAGGATTCCCCCCTCCACTTT
V: TRBV5-1
size: .
D: .
J: TRBJ1-6
length: 12

CDR3: CASSYHRKTRQETQYF
DNA: TGTGCCAGCAGTTACCATCGGAAGACTCGCCAAGAGACCCAGTACTTC
V: TRBV6-7
size: .
D: .
J: TRBJ2-5
length: 16

CDR3: CAWSDTGSTNEKLFF
DNA: TGTGCCTGGAGTGATACAGGGTCCACTAATGAAAAACTGTTTTTT
V: TRBV30
size: .
D: .
J: TRBJ1-4
length: 15

CDR3: CASSLAGRGPTGELFF
DNA: TGTGCCAGCAGCTTGGCAGGCAGGGGGCCTACCGGGGAGCTGTTTTTT
V: TRBV5-4
size: few
D: TRBD1
J: TRBJ2-2
length: 16

CDR3: CASSPGPQNTEAFF
DNA: TGTGCCAGCAGCCCAGGGCCCCAGAACACTGAAGCTTTCTTT
V: TRBV9
size: .
D: .
J: TRBJ1-1
length: 14

CDR3: CASRFIPRNTGELFF
DNA: TGCGCCAGCAGATTCATCCCGAGAAACACCGGGGAGCTGTTTTTT
V: TRBV5-1
size: .
D: .
J: TRBJ2-2
length: 15

CDR3: CAWSPVNTEAFF
DNA: TGTGCCTGGAGTCCCGTGAACACTGAAGCTTTCTTT
V: TRBV30
size: .
D: .
J: TRBJ1-1
length: 12

CDR3: CASSPPNLDRSNYGYTF
DNA: TGCGCCAGCAGCCCCCCGAACTTGGACAGATCTAACTATGGCTACACCTTC
V: TRBV5-1
size: .
D: .
J: TRBJ1-2
length: 17

CDR3: CASSVAGMNTEAFF
DNA: TGTGCCAGCAGCGTAGCGGGAATGAACACTGAAGCTTTCTTT
V: TRBV9
size: .
D: .
J: TRBJ1-1
length: 14

CDR3: CASNSRTGNTEAFF
DNA: TGTGCCAGCAACTCTCGGACAGGGAACACTGAAGCTTTCTTT
V: TRBV5-8
size: .
D: TRBD1
J: TRBJ1-1
length: 14

CDR3: CASSLGTLADTYEQYF
DNA: TGTGCCAGCAGCTTAGGAACCCTAGCGGATACCTACGAGCAGTACTTC
V: TRBV7-6
size: .
D: TRBD2
J: TRBJ2-7
length: 16

CDR3: CASSLGGGIISTDTQYF
DNA: TGTGCCAGCAGCTTGGGGGGGGGTATTATTAGCACAGATACGCAGTATTTT
V: TRBV5-4
size: few
D: TRBD2
J: TRBJ2-3
length: 17

CDR3: CASSIQGDTEAFF
DNA: TGCGCCAGCAGCATTCAGGGGGACACTGAAGCTTTCTTT
V: TRBV5-1
size: .
D: TRBD1
J: TRBJ1-1
length: 13

CDR3: CSVDSSYGYTF
DNA: TGCAGCGTTGATTCCAGCTATGGCTACACCTTC
V: TRBV29-1
size: .
D: .
J: TRBJ1-2
length: 11

CDR3: CASRPLTGSSYEQYF
DNA: TGTGCCAGCAGACCTCTGACAGGGAGTTCCTACGAGCAGTACTTC
V: TRBV2
size: .
D: TRBD1
J: TRBJ2-7
length: 15

CDR3: CASSVVGGADTQYF
DNA: TGTGCCAGCAGCGTAGTGGGGGGGGCAGATACGCAGTATTTT
V: TRBV9
size: .
D: TRBD2
J: TRBJ2-3
length: 14

CDR3: CASSLNGPSGYDF
DNA: TGTGCCAGTAGCTTAAACGGTCCTAGCGGCTACGACTTC
V: TRBV7-2
size: .
D: TRBD2
J: TRBJ2-7
length: 13

CDR3: CASSPQKAGGRNEQFF
DNA: TGTGCCAGCAGCCCCCAGAAAGCGGGGGGCAGAAATGAGCAGTTCTTC
V: TRBV4-2
size: .
D: TRBD2
J: TRBJ2-1
length: 16

CDR3: CASSKGLGNYEQYF
DNA: TGTGCCAGCAGCAAGGGACTAGGGAACTACGAGCAGTACTTC
V: TRBV7-2
size: medium-sized
D: TRBD2
J: TRBJ2-7
length: 14

CDR3: CASGLRTGWEETQYF
DNA: TGTGCTAGTGGACTTAGGACAGGTTGGGAAGAGACCCAGTACTTC
V: TRBV12-5
size: few
D: TRBD1
J: TRBJ2-5
length: 15

CDR3: CASSTDRAEQYF
DNA: TGCGCCAGCAGCACCGACAGGGCCGAGCAGTACTTC
V: TRBV5-1
size: .
D: TRBD1
J: TRBJ2-7
length: 12

CDR3: CASSYFQGDYEQYF
DNA: TGTGCCAGCAGTTACTTCCAGGGGGACTACGAGCAGTACTTC
V: TRBV6-5
size: .
D: TRBD1
J: TRBJ2-7
length: 14

CDR3: CASSLEGEDEQYF
DNA: TGTGCCAGCAGCTTGGAAGGGGAGGACGAGCAGTACTTC
V: TRBV5-4
size: few
D: .
J: TRBJ2-7
length: 13

CDR3: CASSVGGRGGSPLHF
DNA: TGTGCCAGCAGCGTAGGAGGTCGAGGGGGTTCACCCCTCCACTTT
V: TRBV9
size: .
D: .
J: TRBJ1-6
length: 15

CDR3: CASSRNTGGSYNSPLHF
DNA: TGTGCCAGCAGCCGTAATACAGGGGGCTCCTATAATTCACCCCTCCACTTT
V: TRBV27
size: few
D: TRBD1
J: TRBJ1-6
length: 17

CDR3: CASSEGRNTEAFF
DNA: TGTGCCAGCAGTGAGGGCAGAAACACTGAAGCTTTCTTT
V: TRBV6-4
size: few
D: .
J: TRBJ1-1
length: 13

CDR3: CAWSVLINQPQHF
DNA: TGTGCCTGGAGTGTACTGATCAATCAGCCCCAGCATTTT
V: TRBV30
size: .
D: .
J: TRBJ1-5
length: 13

CDR3: CASFDSIAEAFF
DNA: TGTGCCAGTTTCGACAGCATAGCTGAAGCTTTCTTT
V: TRBV19
size: .
D: .
J: TRBJ1-1
length: 12

CDR3: CATSVRRTAHYEQYF
DNA: TGTGCCACCAGCGTTCGGAGGACAGCACACTACGAGCAGTACTTC
V: TRBV15
size: .
D: .
J: TRBJ2-7
length: 15

CDR3: CASRDRGNTGELFF
DNA: TGTGCCAGCAGAGACAGGGGGAACACCGGGGAGCTGTTTTTT
V: TRBV7-8
size: few
D: TRBD1
J: TRBJ2-2
length: 14

CDR3: CSVDSGRQYF
DNA: TGCAGCGTTGATTCTGGGAGACAGTACTTC
V: TRBV29-1
size: .
D: .
J: TRBJ2-4
length: 10

CDR3: CASSSYASRTGELFF
DNA: TGTGCCAGCAGCTCATATGCTAGTAGGACCGGGGAGCTGTTTTTT
V: TRBV5-8
size: .
D: .
J: TRBJ2-2
length: 15

CDR3: CASMGQGEHQPQHF
DNA: TGTGCCAGCATGGGGCAGGGGGAGCATCAGCCCCAGCATTTT
V: TRBV6-1
size: few
D: TRBD1
J: TRBJ1-5
length: 14

CDR3: CASSVTSGGAQGLGETQYF
DNA: TGTGCCAGCAGCGTCACTAGCGGGGGGGCCCAGGGACTCGGGGAGACCCAGTACTTC
V: TRBV9
size: few
D: TRBD2
J: TRBJ2-5
length: 19